This T cell receptor beta chain comes out of a study of PD-L1 blockade in urothelial cancer. The wider study: T cells numbered a median of 141,255 in the blood samples. The study, taken as a whole, reports: In blood sampled pretreatment, TCR clonality below the median predicted better survival.

As for time point: pretreatment peripheral blood. Of note for this clone: The antigen is unknown.

The method was immunoSEQ multiplex PCR; TCRdb's version includes in-frame clones alone and lacks a portion of them. The data contain around 130,000 clones, approximately 84% of them singletons. Unmatched junction bases numbered 12, after V lost 4 bases and J lost 4 bases. Germline assignment: CDR1 SGHNT and CDR2 YYREEE (reference sequence). This CDR3 has 19 residues. The TCR was taken from a man in his fifties with urothelial cancer. V usage is TRBV5-4 and J usage is TRBJ2-2, with 14 bases lining up with TRBD2. Sample: PBMCs, taken around atezolizumab (anti-PD-L1) treatment. CDR3 nucleotides: TGTGCCAGCAGCCGAGGCGGACTAGCGGGAGGTTCGGTCACCGGGGAGCTGTTTTTT. Its translation is CASSRGGLAGGSVTGELFF.